The source of this T cell receptor beta chain is a study of technical replicates of blood from several donors. The germline V gene has CDR1 SGHKS and CDR2 YYEKEE (reference sequence). Trimming removed 4 bases at V and 8 bases at J, with 6 bases between. This CDR3 region has 10 residues. The repertoire was sequenced with immunoSEQ multiplex PCR; TCRdb's copy has only in-frame clones and lacks some. The sample records more than 65,000 clones, around 97% being singletons. This TCR came from a human donor in good health. The rearrangement joins TRBV5-5 to TRBJ1-1; no clear D. The sequenced sample consisted of T cells isolated from PBMCs. The CDR3 coding sequence is TGTGCCAGCAGCGCAGGCGAAGCTTTCTTT. This sequence encodes CASSAGEAFF.